The clone carrying this T cell receptor beta chain was seen many times. Antigen: not known. TCRdb reprocessed the reads with MiXCR, giving one entry per CDR3 protein. Of fewer than 350,000 distinct CDR3 sequences listed, about a sixth were seen once; the top ten hold 12%. The sample is drawn from a study of T cell repertoires in cytomegalovirus infection. Study background: TCR beta signatures that were public indicated CMV infection and matching HLA type.

The CDR3 contains 15 residues. V lost 5 bases, J lost 4 bases, and 7 bases stayed unmatched. The germline CDR1 and CDR2 sequences are LNHDA and SQIVND (reference sequence). Findings of the study overall: Ex vivo responses were dominated by HLA-C-restricted CMV-specific TCR beta clonotypes. Cumulative public TCR beta family frequency identified CMV carriers with the relevant HLA.

This chain joins TRBV19 and TRBJ1-4, with TRBD1 matching 7 bases. The sample consisted of PBMCs. The source of this sequence is a human donor in good health (CMV status not recorded). Some clones in this sample may be carry-over from other donors' samples. CDR3 region: CASSPGTALNEKLFF. As DNA, the CDR3 is TGTGCCAGTAGTCCGGGGACAGCACTTAATGAAAAACTGTTTTTT.